This T cell receptor (beta chain) came from a study of early T cells in non-severe SARS-CoV-2 infection. MiXCR was run by TCRdb on the 5' RACE reads, yielding one entry per CDR3 protein. The top ten clones hold approximately 3.3% of a sample with 80,000 or so distinct CDR3 sequences, roughly an eighth of them seen once. This clonotype was found many times. V lost 7 bases and J lost 1, with 19 bases in between. The V gene's germline CDR1 is MNHEY and CDR2 SVGEGT. The CDR3 has 16 residues. This TCR came from an adult who was a healthcare worker with PCR-confirmed SARS-CoV-2 infection or an uninfected control (not recorded which). This rearrangement joins TRBV6-2 or TRBV6-3 to TRBJ1-1, with D perhaps TRBD1 (5 bases). Material for sequencing was whole blood. The CDR3 region is CASILPPGQGNTEAFF. The CDR3 DNA sequence: TGTGCCAGCATCCTACCGCCGGGGCAGGGGAACACTGAAGCTTTCTTT.